These T cell receptor beta chains were read from a single sample in a study of identical twins. TCRdb analysed the 5' RACE reads with MiXCR anew, one entry per CDR3 protein. The table records more than 1.5 million distinct CDR3 sequences, around 33% of them present only once. Sequenced input: cord blood. These receptors were collected from a newborn girl in good health. The conserved cysteine and the conserved F or W are not part of the CDR3 here. Clone size appears in some rows only: once, few, many, or a class for an expanded clone.

clone_size,v_call,cdr3_aa
few,TRBV20-1,SAGTGGGYYGYT
few,TRBV20-1,SGRQEPYEQY
.,TRBV6-5,ASSYSILAGGYEQF
.,TRBV7-2,ASSLGQGLNEKLF
.,TRBV5-1,ASSLLSFGSSYEQY
.,TRBV29-1,STYPQGPETQY
.,TRBV7-9,ASSSGLAGGPQTQY
few,TRBV2,ASSAFLAGGTDRQF
.,TRBV6-1,ASRRGGTIGGSTHTQY
once,TRBV5-5,ASSSRSGRGQPQH
many,TRBV3-1,ASSQPVDGYT
few,TRBV9,ASSPRLAETYNEQF
.,TRBV10-3,ATSDSLSCEQY
few,TRBV25-1,ASSDLTGFYGYT
few,TRBV27,ASLSRTGYTGELF
.,TRBV28,ASSWESSADLYNSPPH
.,TRBV4-1,AGSQAGGRYTQY
many,TRBV12-3/TRBV12-4,ASSPDGNTEAF
.,TRBV28,ASRPRGQLADTQY
few,TRBV6-1,ASSEAVGEQF
many,TRBV12-3/TRBV12-4,ASSLQQGLAKNIQY
many,TRBV25-1,ASSRGANYGYT